The rows below give T cell receptor beta chains drawn from one sample of a study of identical twins. Each CDR3 protein is one row after TCRdb ran MiXCR on the 5' RACE reads. The sample consists of roughly 1.6 million distinct CDR3 sequences, under 35% of them appearing once. Input material: cord blood. These receptors were obtained from a newborn girl in good health. Both conserved end residues are part of each CDR3. D genes are given only for firm matches. For some rows the clone size is stated as once, few or many, or as a class when expanded; others skip it.

V gene,clone size,D gene,J gene,CDR3 protein,CDR3 DNA
TRBV12-3/TRBV12-4,-,TRBD1,TRBJ2-3,CASRTGQGADVEYF,TGTGCCAGCAGAACAGGACAGGGGGCAGATGTGGAGTATTTT
TRBV5-1,-,-,TRBJ1-1,CASSLDGLGTEAFF,TGCGCCAGCAGCTTGGACGGGCTGGGCACTGAAGCTTTCTTT
TRBV14,-,-,TRBJ1-3,CASSQEVQNSGNTIYF,TGTGCCAGCAGCCAAGAGGTACAGAACTCTGGAAACACCATATATTTT
TRBV28,few,TRBD1,TRBJ2-4,CASGNRGRTNIQYF,TGTGCCAGCGGTAACAGGGGGCGCACAAACATTCAGTACTTC
TRBV20-1,few,-,TRBJ1-5,CSASRGVSNQPQHF,TGCAGTGCTAGTAGGGGGGTTAGCAATCAGCCCCAGCATTTT
TRBV20-1,-,-,TRBJ2-7,CSASRPPHRMYEQYF,TGCAGTGCTAGTAGACCTCCCCACCGTATGTACGAGCAGTACTTC
TRBV6-5,few,-,TRBJ1-6,CASSRENNSPLHF,TGTGCCAGCAGCAGGGAGAATAATTCACCCCTCCACTTT
TRBV29-1,-,TRBD1,TRBJ2-7,CSVGQGGEQYF,TGCAGCGTTGGACAGGGTGGCGAGCAGTACTTC
TRBV7-9,-,-,TRBJ1-6,CASSPSGGLSSYNSPLHF,TGTGCCAGCAGTCCCTCCGGGGGGCTGAGCTCCTATAATTCACCCCTCCACTTT
TRBV4-1,-,-,TRBJ2-7,CASSQSNINRVGNEQYF,TGCGCCAGCAGCCAAAGTAATATCAACAGGGTCGGAAATGAGCAGTACTTC
TRBV5-1,once,-,TRBJ2-7,CASSFSVGPTYEQYF,TGCGCCAGCAGCTTCTCGGTAGGGCCTACCTACGAGCAGTACTTC
TRBV24-1,few,-,TRBJ1-2,CATSDGLGPHYYGYTF,TGTGCCACCAGTGATGGCCTTGGGCCCCACTACTATGGCTACACCTTC
TRBV2,-,-,TRBJ2-3,CASITDRIGTDTQYF,TGTGCCAGCATCACCGACCGGATCGGCACAGATACGCAGTATTTT
TRBV12-3/TRBV12-4,many,-,TRBJ1-2,CASSLLGTGYGYTF,TGTGCCAGCAGCCTTTTAGGTACAGGCTATGGCTACACCTTC
TRBV5-1,-,-,TRBJ2-7,CASSPTYEYERYF,TGCGCCAGCAGCCCCACCTACGAATACGAGCGGTACTTC
TRBV14,few,TRBD2,TRBJ2-3,CASSQGIGTSGREDQDTQYF,TGTGCCAGCAGCCAAGGGATCGGGACTAGCGGAAGGGAGGATCAAGATACGCAGTATTTT
TRBV25-1,few,-,TRBJ1-4,CASSDHRVPWEKLFF,TGTGCCAGCAGTGACCACAGGGTCCCTTGGGAAAAACTGTTTTTT
TRBV20-1,-,-,TRBJ2-1,CSASRAGYNEQFF,TGCAGTGCTAGTAGGGCAGGCTACAATGAGCAGTTCTTC
TRBV29-1,few,-,TRBJ1-1,CSVDRQIGEAFF,TGCAGCGTTGACCGGCAGATAGGGGAGGCTTTCTTT
TRBV6-5,few,-,TRBJ1-1,CASRSLQGMNTEAFF,TGTGCCAGCAGGTCCCTACAGGGCATGAACACTGAAGCTTTCTTT
TRBV3-1,few,TRBD2,TRBJ2-5,CASSQAGGLGETQYF,TGTGCCAGCAGCCAAGCGGGAGGGCTAGGAGAGACCCAGTACTTC
TRBV27,few,TRBD1,TRBJ2-1,CASSFEGRGNEQFF,TGTGCCAGCAGTTTTGAAGGCAGGGGGAATGAGCAGTTCTTC
TRBV7-2,-,TRBD1,TRBJ1-1,CASSLAGQGAAFF,TGTGCCAGCAGCTTAGCGGGACAGGGGGCAGCTTTCTTT
TRBV5-1,-,-,TRBJ1-6,CASTRTEPYNSPLHF,TGCGCCAGCACCCGGACGGAGCCCTATAATTCACCCCTCCACTTT
TRBV7-2,many,-,TRBJ1-2,CASSLLGGEDYGYTF,TGTGCCAGCAGTTTACTCGGCGGGGAGGACTATGGCTACACCTTC
TRBV20-1,-,TRBD2,TRBJ2-1,CSASTHSGRPYDEQFF,TGCAGTGCTAGTACACATAGCGGGAGGCCCTACGATGAGCAGTTCTTC
TRBV3-1,-,-,TRBJ1-5,CASSHTKTGNQPQHF,TGTGCCAGCAGCCATACCAAGACTGGCAATCAGCCCCAGCATTTT
TRBV28,few,TRBD1,TRBJ1-6,CASSSGQGAGNSPLHF,TGTGCCAGCAGTTCGGGACAGGGGGCCGGGAATTCACCCCTCCACTTT
TRBV19,-,-,TRBJ1-2,CASSSAAPYGYTF,TGTGCCAGTAGTTCCGCGGCCCCCTATGGCTACACCTTC
TRBV5-1,-,-,TRBJ2-3,CASSDSLDTQYF,TGCGCCAGCAGCGACTCACTCGATACGCAGTATTTT
TRBV5-8,-,-,TRBJ1-2,CASSLYSGALFYGYTF,TGTGCCAGCAGCTTGTATTCCGGGGCCCTTTTTTATGGCTACACCTTC
TRBV28,few,-,TRBJ1-5,CASSSPRNNQPQHF,TGTGCCAGCAGCTCCCCACGGAACAATCAGCCCCAGCATTTT
TRBV5-1,few,-,TRBJ1-1,CASSLDQRGTEAFF,TGCGCCAGCAGCTTGGACCAAAGGGGCACTGAAGCTTTCTTT
TRBV20-1,few,-,TRBJ2-7,CSARVTLLRYEQYF,TGCAGTGCTAGGGTGACACTACTTCGGTACGAGCAGTACTTC